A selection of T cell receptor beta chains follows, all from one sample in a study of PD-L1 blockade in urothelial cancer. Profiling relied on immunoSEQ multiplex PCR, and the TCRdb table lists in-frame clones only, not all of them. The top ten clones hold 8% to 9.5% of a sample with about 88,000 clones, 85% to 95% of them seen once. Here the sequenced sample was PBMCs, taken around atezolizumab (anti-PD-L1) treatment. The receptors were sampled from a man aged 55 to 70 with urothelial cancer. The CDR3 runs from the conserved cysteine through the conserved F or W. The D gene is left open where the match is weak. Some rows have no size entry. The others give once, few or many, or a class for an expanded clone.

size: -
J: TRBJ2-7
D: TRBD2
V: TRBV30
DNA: TGTGCCTGGAGTGTGGGTAGCGGGGTAAGACACGAGCAGTACTTC
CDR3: CAWSVGSGVRHEQYF

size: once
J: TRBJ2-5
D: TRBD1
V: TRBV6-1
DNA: TGTGCCAGCAGACCGACAGGGCAAGAGACCCAGTACTTC
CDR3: CASRPTGQETQYF

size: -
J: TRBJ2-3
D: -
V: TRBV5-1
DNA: TGCGCCAGCAGCTTGGCGGACAGCTATTCCTCCACAGATACGCAGTATTTT
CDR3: CASSLADSYSSTDTQYF

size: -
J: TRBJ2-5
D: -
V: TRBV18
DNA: TGTGCCAGCCGATCAGGGTACCAAGAGACCCAGTACTTC
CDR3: CASRSGYQETQYF

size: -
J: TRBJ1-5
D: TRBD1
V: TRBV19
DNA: TGTGCCAGTAGTATTACAGGGGCCCATAGCAATCAGCCCCAGCATTTT
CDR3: CASSITGAHSNQPQHF

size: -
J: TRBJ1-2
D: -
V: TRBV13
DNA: TGTGCCAGCAGCTTCAGTCAGAACTATGGCTACACCTTC
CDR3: CASSFSQNYGYTF

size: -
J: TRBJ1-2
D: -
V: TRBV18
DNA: TGTGCCAGCTCACCTGGCAGGGGTAGCTATGGCTACACCTTC
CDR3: CASSPGRGSYGYTF

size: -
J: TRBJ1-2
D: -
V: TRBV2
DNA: TGTGCCAGCAGTGGGGGCCTATCGGGTGGCTACACCTTC
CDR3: CASSGGLSGGYTF

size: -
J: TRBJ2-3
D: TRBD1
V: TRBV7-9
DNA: TGTGCCAGCAGCTTAGGACGACAGGGACGATCAGGCACAGATACGCAGTATTTT
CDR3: CASSLGRQGRSGTDTQYF

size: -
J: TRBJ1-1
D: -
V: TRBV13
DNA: TGTGCCAGCAGCTTTAATTCGGGGGGCTCGAACACTGAAGCTTTCTTT
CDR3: CASSFNSGGSNTEAFF

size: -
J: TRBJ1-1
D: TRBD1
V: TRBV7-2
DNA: TGTGCCAGCAGCTCGACAGGGTTGGTGAACACTGAAGCTTTCTTT
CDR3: CASSSTGLVNTEAFF

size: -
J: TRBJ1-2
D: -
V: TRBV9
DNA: TGTGCCAGCAGCGTACTACAGGGTTATGGCTACACCTTC
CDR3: CASSVLQGYGYTF

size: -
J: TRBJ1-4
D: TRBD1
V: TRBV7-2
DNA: TGTGCCAGCAGCCCGTTACGGACAGGGGTTGAAAAACTGTTTTTT
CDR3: CASSPLRTGVEKLFF

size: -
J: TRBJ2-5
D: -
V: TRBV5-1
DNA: TGCGCCAGCAGCTCCTCAGGGATCCAAGAGACCCAGTACTTC
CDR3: CASSSSGIQETQYF

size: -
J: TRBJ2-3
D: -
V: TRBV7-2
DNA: TGTGCCAGCAGCTTTCGTGGGCAAGGCACAGATACGCAGTATTTT
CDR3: CASSFRGQGTDTQYF

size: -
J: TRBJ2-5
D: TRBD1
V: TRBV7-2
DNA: TGTGCCAGCAGTAAACCGGGACAGCTAAACCAAGAGACCCAGTACTTC
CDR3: CASSKPGQLNQETQYF

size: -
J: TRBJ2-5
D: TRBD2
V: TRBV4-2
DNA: TGTGCCAGCAGCCCAAGACTAGCGGGACAAGAGACCCAGTACTTC
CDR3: CASSPRLAGQETQYF

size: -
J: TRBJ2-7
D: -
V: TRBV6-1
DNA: TGTGCCAGCAGTGAAGCGAGACAAGTTAACGAGCAGTACTTC
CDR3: CASSEARQVNEQYF

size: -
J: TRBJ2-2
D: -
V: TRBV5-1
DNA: TGCGCCAGCAGGGCCCAGGGACTGTCTAACACCGGGGAGCTGTTTTTT
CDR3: CASRAQGLSNTGELFF

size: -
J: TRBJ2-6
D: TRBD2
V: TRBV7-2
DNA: TGTGCCAGCAGCCCACCTGGGCTAGCGGGAAGTGGGGCCAACGTCCTGACTTTC
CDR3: CASSPPGLAGSGANVLTF

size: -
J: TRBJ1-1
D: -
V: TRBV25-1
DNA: TGTGCCAGCAGTGAATATCACAGTCGTATGGGTGAAGCTTTCTTT
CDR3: CASSEYHSRMGEAFF

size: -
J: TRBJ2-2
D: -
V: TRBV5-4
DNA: TGTGCCAGCAGCCCTGTGGCGGGGGCGGTTACCGGGGAGCTGTTTTTT
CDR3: CASSPVAGAVTGELFF

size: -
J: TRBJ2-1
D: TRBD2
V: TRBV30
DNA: TGTGCCTGGAGTGAGTCTAGCGGGAGTATTTACAATGAGCAGTTCTTC
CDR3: CAWSESSGSIYNEQFF

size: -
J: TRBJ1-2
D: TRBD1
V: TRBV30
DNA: TGTGCCTGGACCACAGGGGGCTCTCTCTATGGCTACACCTTC
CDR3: CAWTTGGSLYGYTF

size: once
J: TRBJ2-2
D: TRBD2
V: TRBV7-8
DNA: TGTGCCAGCAGCTGGACTAGCGGTCCCACCGGGGAGCTGTTTTTT
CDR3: CASSWTSGPTGELFF

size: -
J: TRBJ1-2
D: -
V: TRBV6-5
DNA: TGTGCCAGCAGTTACTCGCCAGAGGCCTATGGCTACACCTTC
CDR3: CASSYSPEAYGYTF

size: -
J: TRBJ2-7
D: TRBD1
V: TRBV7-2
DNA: TGTGCCAGCAGCCCACAGGGGGGTGAGCAGTACTTC
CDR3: CASSPQGGEQYF

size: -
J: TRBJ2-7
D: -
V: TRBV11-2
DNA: TGTGCCAGCAGCTTAGGAAAAGCTGGACTCTGGGAGCAGTACTTC
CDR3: CASSLGKAGLWEQYF

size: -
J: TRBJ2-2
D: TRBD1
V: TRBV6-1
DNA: TGTGCCAGCAGCCAGACAGGGGTGATCGGGGAGCTGTTTTTT
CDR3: CASSQTGVIGELFF

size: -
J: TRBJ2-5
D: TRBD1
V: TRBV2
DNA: TGTGCCAGCAGTCGACAGGGTGAAGAGACCCAGTACTTC
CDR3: CASSRQGEETQYF

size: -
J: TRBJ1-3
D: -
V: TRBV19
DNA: TGTGCCAGTAGTATTAATCGGCAGGGTGACGGAAACACCATATATTTT
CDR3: CASSINRQGDGNTIYF

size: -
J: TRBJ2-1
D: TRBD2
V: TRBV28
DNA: TGTGCCAGCAGTTCAGGTCGACTAGCGGGTATTGTGTTCTTC
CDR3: CASSSGRLAGIVFF

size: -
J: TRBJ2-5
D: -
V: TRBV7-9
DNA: TGTGCCAGCAGCACAAGCCCCAGGGGGGCGGGAGAGACCCAGTACTTC
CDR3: CASSTSPRGAGETQYF

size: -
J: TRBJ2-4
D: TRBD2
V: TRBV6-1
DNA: TGTGCCAGCAGTGCCGGGGGGGGGACTGGGGCCAAAAACATTCAGTACTTC
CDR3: CASSAGGGTGAKNIQYF

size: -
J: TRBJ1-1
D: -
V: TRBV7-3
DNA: TGTGCCAGCAGCTCATCACAGGGCGGGAACACTGAAGCTTTCTTT
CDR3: CASSSSQGGNTEAFF

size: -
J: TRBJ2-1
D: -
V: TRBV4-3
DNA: TGCGCCAGCAGCCAAGTAGGTGGACTTGAGCAGTTCTTC
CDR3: CASSQVGGLEQFF

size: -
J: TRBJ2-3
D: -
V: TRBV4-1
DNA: TGCGCCAGCAGCCAAGGACAGAGCACAGATACGCAGTATTTT
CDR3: CASSQGQSTDTQYF

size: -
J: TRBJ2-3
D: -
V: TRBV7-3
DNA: TGTGCCAGCAGCCGGACGGGGTCGAGCACAGATACGCAGTATTTT
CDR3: CASSRTGSSTDTQYF

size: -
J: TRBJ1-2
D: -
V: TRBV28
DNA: TGTGCCAGCAATTCCGGGCGAACGGGAGGCTACACCTTC
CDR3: CASNSGRTGGYTF

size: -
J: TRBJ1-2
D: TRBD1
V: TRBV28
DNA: TGTGCCAGCAGTTTAGGGACAGTCTATGGCTACACCTTC
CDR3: CASSLGTVYGYTF

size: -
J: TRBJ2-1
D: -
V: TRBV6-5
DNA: TGTGCCACTACACAGGGTTATTCCTACAATGAGCAGTTCTTC
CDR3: CATTQGYSYNEQFF

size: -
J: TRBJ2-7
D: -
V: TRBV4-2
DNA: TGTGCCAGCAGCCGAAGTGGCGGGCATGGAACCTACGAGCAGTACTTC
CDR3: CASSRSGGHGTYEQYF

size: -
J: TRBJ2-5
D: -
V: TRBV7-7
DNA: TGTGCTAGCAGCTTGGGACTCGGCAACCAAGAGACCCAGTACTTC
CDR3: CASSLGLGNQETQYF

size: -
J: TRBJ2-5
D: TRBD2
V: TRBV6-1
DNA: TGTGCCAGCACTCTAGCGGGGGGAGGGACCCAGTACTTC
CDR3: CASTLAGGGTQYF

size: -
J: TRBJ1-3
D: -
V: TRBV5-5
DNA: TGTGCCAGCAGCCCCCTAAGCCTTGGAAACACCATATATTTT
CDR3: CASSPLSLGNTIYF

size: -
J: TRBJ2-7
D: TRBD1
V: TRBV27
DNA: TGTGCCAGCAGTTTGAAAGGGGGCGTCTACGAGCAGTACTTC
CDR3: CASSLKGGVYEQYF

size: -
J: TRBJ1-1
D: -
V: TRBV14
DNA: TGTGCCAGCAGCCTCCGTGACCCCCTGGGCGCTTTCTTT
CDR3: CASSLRDPLGAFF

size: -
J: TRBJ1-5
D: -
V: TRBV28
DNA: TGTGCCAGCAGTTTAGGGCGCACAAATCAGCCCCAGCATTTT
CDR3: CASSLGRTNQPQHF

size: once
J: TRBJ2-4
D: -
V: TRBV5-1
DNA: TGCGCCAGCAGCTTGGAGCGCAGGGGCGACATTCAGTACTTC
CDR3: CASSLERRGDIQYF

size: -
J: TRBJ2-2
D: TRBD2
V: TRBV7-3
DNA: TGTGCCAGCAGCTTGCAGGGGACTAGAAACACCGGGGAGCTGTTTTTT
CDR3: CASSLQGTRNTGELFF

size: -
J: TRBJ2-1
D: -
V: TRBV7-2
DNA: TGTGCCAGCAGCTCCAGGGTGGAGGGGGAGCAGTTCTTC
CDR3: CASSSRVEGEQFF

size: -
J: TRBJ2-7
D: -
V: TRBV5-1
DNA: TGCGCCAGCAGCTTGACAGGGAGCTCCTACGAGCAGTACTTC
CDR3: CASSLTGSSYEQYF

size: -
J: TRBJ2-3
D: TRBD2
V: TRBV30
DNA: TGTGCCTGGGGGACTAGCGACACAGATACGCAGTATTTT
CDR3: CAWGTSDTDTQYF

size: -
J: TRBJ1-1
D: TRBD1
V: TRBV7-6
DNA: TGTGCCAGCAGCTTAAGGACAGGGGTGAACACTGAAGCTTTCTTT
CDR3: CASSLRTGVNTEAFF

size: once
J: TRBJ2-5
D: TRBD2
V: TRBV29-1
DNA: TGCAGCGTGACGGGGGGGCAAGAGACCCAGTACTTC
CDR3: CSVTGGQETQYF

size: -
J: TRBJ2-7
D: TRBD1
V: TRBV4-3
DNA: TGCGCCAGCAGCCGCGAATTTCAGGGGGCATTCTCCTACGAGCAGTACTTC
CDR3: CASSREFQGAFSYEQYF

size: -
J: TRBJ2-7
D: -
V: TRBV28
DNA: TGTGCCAGCTCGGGCTACGAGCAGTACTTC
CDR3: CASSGYEQYF

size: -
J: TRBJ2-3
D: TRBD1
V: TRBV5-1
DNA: TGCGCCAGCAGCCAAGACAGGGGAACAGATACGCAGTATTTT
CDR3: CASSQDRGTDTQYF

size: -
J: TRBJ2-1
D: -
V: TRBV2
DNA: TGTGCCAGCAGCCGACAGGTTGGGAGCGAGCAGTTCTTC
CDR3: CASSRQVGSEQFF